These T cell receptor beta chains were read from a single sample in a study of post-analysis software for immune sequencing data. TCRdb reprocessed the PCR reads via MiXCR and lists one record per CDR3 protein. The table shows hundreds of thousands of distinct CDR3 sequences, with around 64% occurring only once. Sample: blood. These receptors came from a girl aged 2-9 years with multiple sclerosis. Each CDR3 is given with its conserved first and last residue. D genes are given only for firm matches. Not all rows give a size; the values are once, few, many and, for expanded clones, a class.

D gene: .
clone size: .
J gene: TRBJ1-1
V gene: TRBV2
CDR3 DNA: TGTGCCAGCATGGACAGTCCAATGAACACTGAAGCTTTCTTT
CDR3 protein: CASMDSPMNTEAFF

D gene: .
clone size: .
J gene: TRBJ2-3
V gene: TRBV5-1
CDR3 DNA: TGCGCCAGCAGCAGAACATACAGGGAAACTAGCACAGATACGCAGTATTTT
CDR3 protein: CASSRTYRETSTDTQYF

D gene: .
clone size: .
J gene: TRBJ2-5
V gene: TRBV5-1
CDR3 DNA: TGCGCCAGCAGCCCCGGGTCTTCGGGGACCCAGTACTTC
CDR3 protein: CASSPGSSGTQYF

D gene: .
clone size: .
J gene: TRBJ2-1
V gene: TRBV20-1
CDR3 DNA: TGCAGTGTAGTCCCCCGGGGGCGCTGGGAGCAGTTCTTC
CDR3 protein: CSVVPRGRWEQFF

D gene: TRBD2
clone size: few
J gene: TRBJ2-1
V gene: TRBV15
CDR3 DNA: TGTGCCACCAGGTCCCGCGGGGTACGGGGGGGTGAGCAGTTCTTC
CDR3 protein: CATRSRGVRGGEQFF

D gene: .
clone size: .
J gene: TRBJ2-3
V gene: TRBV15
CDR3 DNA: TGTGCCACCAGCAGAACTACAGGTTCCCTCACAGATACGCAGTATTTT
CDR3 protein: CATSRTTGSLTDTQYF

D gene: .
clone size: .
J gene: TRBJ2-7
V gene: TRBV28
CDR3 DNA: TGTGCCAGCAGTGATGGACTCGGTCGGGTGGAGCAGTACTTC
CDR3 protein: CASSDGLGRVEQYF

D gene: TRBD2
clone size: .
J gene: TRBJ2-2
V gene: TRBV7-2
CDR3 DNA: TGTGCCAGCAGCCCGTGGACTAGTCACACCGGGGAGCTGTTTTTT
CDR3 protein: CASSPWTSHTGELFF

D gene: .
clone size: .
J gene: TRBJ2-3
V gene: TRBV24-1
CDR3 DNA: TGTGCCACCAGTGAACGGACAGTTTACACAGATACGCAGTATTTT
CDR3 protein: CATSERTVYTDTQYF

D gene: TRBD2
clone size: few
J gene: TRBJ2-1
V gene: TRBV7-3
CDR3 DNA: TGTGCCAGCAGCCTTGATAGCGGGAGGGCCAATGAGCAGTTCTTC
CDR3 protein: CASSLDSGRANEQFF

D gene: TRBD1
clone size: few
J gene: TRBJ2-3
V gene: TRBV10-3
CDR3 DNA: TGTGCCATCAGTCGGCGGACAGGGACACCGAGTGGCACAGATACGCAGTATTTT
CDR3 protein: CAISRRTGTPSGTDTQYF

D gene: TRBD1
clone size: .
J gene: TRBJ1-2
V gene: TRBV4-3
CDR3 DNA: TGCGCCAGCAGCCAACTCGACAGGGGCTATGGCTACACCTTC
CDR3 protein: CASSQLDRGYGYTF

D gene: .
clone size: .
J gene: TRBJ2-5
V gene: TRBV5-4
CDR3 DNA: TGTGCCAGCAGCTTGCGCAGGGGAGAAGAGACCCAGTACTTC
CDR3 protein: CASSLRRGEETQYF

D gene: .
clone size: few
J gene: TRBJ2-5
V gene: TRBV20-1
CDR3 DNA: TGCAGTGCTGGTCCAGGGGAGACCCAGTACTTC
CDR3 protein: CSAGPGETQYF

D gene: .
clone size: .
J gene: TRBJ2-3
V gene: TRBV5-1
CDR3 DNA: TGCGCCAGCAGCTTGGATGCCTTCGATACGCAGTATTTT
CDR3 protein: CASSLDAFDTQYF

D gene: .
clone size: few
J gene: TRBJ2-7
V gene: TRBV6-1
CDR3 DNA: TGTGCCAGCAGTAGAACCGACTCGTCCTACGAGCAGTACTTC
CDR3 protein: CASSRTDSSYEQYF

D gene: TRBD1
clone size: few
J gene: TRBJ2-3
V gene: TRBV12-3/TRBV12-4
CDR3 DNA: TGTGCCAGCAGTTTACCGACAGGGGTGGAGGGCACAGATACGCAGTATTTT
CDR3 protein: CASSLPTGVEGTDTQYF

D gene: .
clone size: .
J gene: TRBJ2-6
V gene: TRBV10-3
CDR3 DNA: TGTGCCATCAGTGATTCTTCTGGGGCCAACGTCCTGACTTTC
CDR3 protein: CAISDSSGANVLTF

D gene: TRBD2
clone size: few
J gene: TRBJ2-1
V gene: TRBV20-1
CDR3 DNA: TGCAGTGCTAGGCTGACTAGCGGGAGTAGCGATGAGCAGTTCTTC
CDR3 protein: CSARLTSGSSDEQFF

D gene: .
clone size: few
J gene: TRBJ1-6
V gene: TRBV7-2
CDR3 DNA: TGTGCCAGCAGCCTAGGACGGGAGAGCTCCTATAATTCACCCCTCCACTTT
CDR3 protein: CASSLGRESSYNSPLHF

D gene: TRBD1
clone size: .
J gene: TRBJ2-1
V gene: TRBV6-2/TRBV6-3
CDR3 DNA: TGTGCCAGCAGCCCGGGACAGGGGATCGATGAGCAGTTCTTC
CDR3 protein: CASSPGQGIDEQFF

D gene: .
clone size: .
J gene: TRBJ1-1
V gene: TRBV29-1
CDR3 DNA: TGCAGCGTTAAGTACGCTATGAACACTGAAGCTTTCTTT
CDR3 protein: CSVKYAMNTEAFF

D gene: .
clone size: .
J gene: TRBJ2-5
V gene: TRBV19
CDR3 DNA: TGTGCCAGTAGGACGGCAGAGACCCAGTACTTC
CDR3 protein: CASRTAETQYF

D gene: TRBD2
clone size: .
J gene: TRBJ2-1
V gene: TRBV7-2
CDR3 DNA: TGTGCCAGCAGCCCCCCCTCAGCGGGGTTATACAATGAGCAGTTCTTC
CDR3 protein: CASSPPSAGLYNEQFF

D gene: TRBD2
clone size: .
J gene: TRBJ2-3
V gene: TRBV4-2
CDR3 DNA: TGTGCCAGCAGCGGAGGACTAGCGGGAGGATCAGATACGCAGTATTTT
CDR3 protein: CASSGGLAGGSDTQYF

D gene: TRBD2
clone size: .
J gene: TRBJ2-3
V gene: TRBV12-3/TRBV12-4
CDR3 DNA: TGTGCCAGCACCCAGGGACTAGTGTTAGATACGCAGTATTTT
CDR3 protein: CASTQGLVLDTQYF

D gene: TRBD2
clone size: .
J gene: TRBJ2-1
V gene: TRBV7-3
CDR3 DNA: TGTGCCAGCAGCTTGGTCCGAATAGCGGGAGCCCGGGAGCAGTTCTTC
CDR3 protein: CASSLVRIAGAREQFF

D gene: TRBD1
clone size: few
J gene: TRBJ2-4
V gene: TRBV11-1
CDR3 DNA: TGTGCCAGCAGCCCACGGGACAGAGGGGACAAAAACATTCAGTACTTC
CDR3 protein: CASSPRDRGDKNIQYF

D gene: TRBD2
clone size: once
J gene: TRBJ2-5
V gene: TRBV11-2
CDR3 DNA: TGTGCCAGCAGCCAAACACTAGCGGGGACCCAGTACTTC
CDR3 protein: CASSQTLAGTQYF

D gene: .
clone size: once
J gene: TRBJ2-3
V gene: TRBV3-1
CDR3 DNA: TGTGCCAGCAGCCAAAAAGATACGCAGTATTTT
CDR3 protein: CASSQKDTQYF